These 32 T cell receptor beta chains came from one sample sequenced in a study of blood T cell repertoires in COVID-19. The table came from immunoSEQ multiplex PCR; TCRdb's copy has only in-frame clones and leaves some out. Among more than 95,000 clones listed, around nine tenths were seen once. Sequencing used peripheral blood. These receptors all come from a human donor in a cohort sampled during active COVID-19.

The chain is built from TRBV5-1 and TRBJ2-7, with TRBD1 matching 7 bases. Germline trimming cut 0 bases from V and 5 bases from J; bases unmatched to any gene: 5. This CDR3 has 14 residues. CDR1 is SGHRS and CDR2 is YFSETQ in the germline V gene. DNA of the CDR3: TGCGCCAGCAGCTTGGACCGCCAGGGGGACGAGCAGTACTTC. Its protein is CASSLDRQGDEQYF. Together with reference TRBV5-1 and TRBJ2-7, the CDR3 gives the full variable domain: KAGVTQTPRYLIKTRGQQVTLSCSPISGHRSVSWYQQTPGQGLQFLFEYFSETQRNKGNFPGRFSGRQFSNSRSEMNVSTLELGDSALYLCASSLDRQGDEQYFGPGTRLTVT.

V and J are TRBV15 and TRBJ2-3, with 12 bases that match TRBD2. V lost 3 bases and J lost 2; bases outside the gene matches: 3. Per the germline V gene, CDR1 is LNHNV and CDR2 is YYDKDF (reference sequence). This CDR3 region has 16 residues. CDR3 sequence (DNA): TGTGCCACCAGCAGCGGACTAGCGGGAACCACAGATACGCAGTATTTT. It encodes CATSSGLAGTTDTQYF.

V and J are TRBV11-2 and TRBJ1-3, with 9 bases lining up with TRBD1. CDR1 SGHAT and CDR2 FQNNGV come from the germline V gene. There are 17 residues in the CDR3. V shed 7 bases, J shed 3 bases, and the junction held 13 bases outside the gene matches. The CDR3 region has the DNA TGTGCCAGCAAAAGTCCCCCCGGGACAGGGATTGGAAACACCATATATTTT. It yields the protein CASKSPPGTGIGNTIYF.

The chain has TRBV3-1 (or the pseudogene TRBV3-2) and TRBJ2-1; tentative D call: TRBD2 (6 bases). Germline V gene sequence: CDR1 LGHDT, CDR2 YNNKEL (reference sequence). The length of the CDR3 is 14 residues. Trimming pared 1 base from V and 10 bases from J, leaving 14 bases between. The CDR3 region is CASSQAGPRGEQFF. In DNA form, the CDR3 reads TGTGCCAGCAGCCAAGCGGGGCCCCGGGGGGAGCAGTTCTTC.

V and J are TRBV9 and TRBJ2-2; the match to TRBD2 covers 8 bases. The CDR3 consists of 16 residues. In germline, CDR1 is SGDLS, CDR2 YYNGEE. The junction had 8 bases not matched to a gene; V was cut back by 1 base and J by 6 bases. The CDR3 DNA follows: TGTGCCAGCAGCGTATCGGGGGGGCCGGTAGCCGGGGAGCTGTTTTTT. Translating gives CASSVSGGPVAGELFF.

The J gene is TRBJ1-5, the V gene TRBV5-6; D possibly corresponds to TRBD1 (6 bases). Germline lookup yields CDR1 SGHDT and CDR2 YYEEEE. This CDR3 spans 15 amino acids. V lost 4 bases and J lost 6, with 17 bases in between. CDR3 DNA sequence: TGTGCCAGCAGCCGGTGGGGGGGGCTAACTCAGCCCCAGCATTTT. Amino acids: CASSRWGGLTQPQHF.

This chain uses TRBV18 with TRBJ2-3; a possible D gene is TRBD2 (6 bases). This CDR3 is built from 16 residues. The ends were cut back, 3 bases at V and 1 base at J, with 14 bases in the middle. Looked up from germline, CDR1 is KGHSH and CDR2 is LQKENI. The CDR3 is CASSPLPGLRTDTQYF. CDR3 coding DNA: TGTGCCAGCTCACCCCTCCCGGGACTCCGCACAGATACGCAGTATTTT.

The rearrangement uses TRBV7-9 and TRBJ1-1; D ambiguous. The V and J ends lost 5 bases and 6 bases respectively, with 19 bases between them. The CDR3 runs 15 residues. Germline-derived CDR1 and CDR2 are SEHNR and FQNEAQ (reference sequence). The DNA of the CDR3 is TGTGCCAGCAGCATCAACCCTCTCCGAGGCGCTGAAGCTTTCTTT. This codes for CASSINPLRGAEAFF.

V gene TRBV19 combines with J gene TRBJ2-2; maybe TRBD1 (6 bases). V dropped 1 base and J dropped 1 base, with 10 bases sitting between them. This CDR3 is 16 amino acids long. CDR1 is LNHDA and CDR2 is SQIVND in the germline V gene (reference sequence). CDR3 in amino acids: CASSIGPGVNTGELFF. CDR3 DNA: TGTGCCAGTAGTATAGGGCCAGGGGTGAACACCGGGGAGCTGTTTTTT.

The chain uses TRBV19 and TRBJ2-7; 8 bases line up with TRBD2. Per germline, CDR1 LNHDA and CDR2 SQIVND (reference sequence). V trimming: 6 bases; J trimming: 0 bases; junction bases outside the gene matches: 7. The CDR3 contains 15 residues. The CDR3 loop reads CASRGSGSRSYEQYF. The CDR3 DNA sequence: TGTGCCAGTAGGGGGAGCGGGAGTCGCTCCTACGAGCAGTACTTC.

The rearrangement uses TRBV28 and TRBJ2-7; D is perhaps TRBD2 (5 bases). Germline CDR1 reads MDHEN; CDR2 reads SYDVKM. The CDR3 length is 15 residues. With 6 bases removed from V and 0 bases from J, the gap between germline ends came to 15 bases. The chain's CDR3 is CASSSAGVPSYEQYF. In DNA form, the CDR3 reads TGTGCCAGCAGCTCGGCCGGGGTTCCCTCCTACGAGCAGTACTTC.

This chain links TRBV6-5 with TRBJ1-6; possible D gene TRBD1, 6 bases. Germline lookup yields CDR1 MNHEY and CDR2 SVGAGI. This CDR3 region has 14 residues. V lost 3 bases to trimming and J lost 7 bases, with 10 bases between them. The CDR3 is CASSYRTANSPLHF. CDR3 in DNA: TGTGCCAGCAGTTATCGGACAGCGAATTCACCCCTCCACTTT.

The chain is built from TRBV11-2 and TRBJ2-7; TRBD2 matches 12 bases. The V segment lost 1 base and the J segment 3 bases; nucleotides outside the gene matches: 7. The CDR3 consists of 17 residues. Germline CDR1 SGHAT, CDR2 FQNNGV. CDR3 in DNA: TGTGCCAGCAGCTTAGTTGGTCTAGCGGGAGGGGACTACGAGCAGTACTTC. Translation: CASSLVGLAGGDYEQYF.

The J gene is TRBJ1-2, the V gene TRBV24-1; TRBD1 agrees at 7 bases. Trimming cost V 4 bases and J 4 bases; bases outside gene matches: 8. CDR3 length: 15 residues. Germline values: CDR1 KGHDR, CDR2 SFDVKD. CDR3 residues: CATSDSRTGGYGYTF. In DNA, the CDR3 is TGTGCCACCAGTGACTCTCGGACAGGCGGCTATGGCTACACCTTC.

The V call is TRBV18, the J call TRBJ1-6, with D possibly being TRBD1 (5 bases). The CDR3 runs 15 residues. V was pared by 6 bases and J by 10 bases, with 19 bases between. The V gene's germline CDR1 is KGHSH and CDR2 LQKENI. CDR3 loop: CASSYAGGGGSPLHF. CDR3 bases: TGTGCCAGCTCGTACGCCGGGGGGGGAGGATCACCCCTCCACTTT.

J is TRBJ2-2 and V is TRBV5-1; the match to TRBD1 covers 8 bases. Germline V CDR1 and CDR2: SGHRS, YFSETQ. The CDR3 is 16 residues long. The V gene end was trimmed by 5 bases and the J gene end by 10 bases; junction bases not matched to a gene: 16. As DNA, the CDR3 is TGCGCCAGCAGACCCGGGACAGGAATAACACCGGTGGAGCTGTTTTTT. Protein product: CASRPGTGITPVELFF. Complete variable domain (other parts from reference TRBV5-1 and TRBJ2-2): KAGVTQTPRYLIKTRGQQVTLSCSPISGHRSVSWYQQTPGQGLQFLFEYFSETQRNKGNFPGRFSGRQFSNSRSEMNVSTLELGDSALYLCASRPGTGITPVELFFGEGSRLTVL.

On this clone: The junction does not match germline at one end; this may be a read error. V is TRBV28 and J is TRBJ1-4; no definite D call. The CDR3 is 15 residues long. CDR1 and CDR2 from the germline V gene are MDHEN and SYDVKM. Here the CDR3 reads CASSSPEGPKEKLFF. The CDR3 nucleotides read TGTGCCAGCAGTTCCCCGGAGGGCCCTAAAGAAAAACTGTTTTTT.

The J gene is TRBJ2-3, the V gene TRBV5-1; D call uncertain. V lost 2 bases and J 0 bases, leaving 13 bases between the germline ends. Per the germline V gene, CDR1 is SGHRS and CDR2 is YFSETQ. The CDR3 covers 16 residues. This CDR3 is CASSFFPGQSTDTQYF. The CDR3 DNA reads TGCGCCAGCAGCTTCTTCCCGGGTCAAAGCACAGATACGCAGTATTTT.

The V call is TRBV10-3, the J call TRBJ1-1; D uncertain. Germline-derived CDR1 and CDR2 are ENHRY and SYGVKD. This CDR3 comprises 13 residues. Trimming took off 6 bases at V and 0 bases at J, with 8 bases between the two ends. CDR3 in amino acids: CAISDKLNTEAFF. In DNA, the CDR3 is TGTGCCATCAGCGACAAGCTGAACACTGAAGCTTTCTTT.

This chain connects TRBV19 to TRBJ1-1; D ambiguous. Between the trimmed V and J ends, which lost 8 bases and 2 bases, there was a span of 6 bases. Germline V lookup: CDR1 LNHDA, CDR2 SQIVND (reference sequence). This CDR3 is built from 11 residues. The CDR3 DNA follows: TGTGCCAGTCGAGAAAACACTGAAGCTTTCTTT. It codes for CASRENTEAFF.

The sample holds one count of this clone. This rearrangement joins TRBV5-4 to TRBJ2-5; D unclear. V shed 4 bases and J shed 0 bases, with 13 bases lying between them. The CDR3 loop spans 15 amino acids. Per the germline V gene, CDR1 is SGHNT and CDR2 is YYREEE (reference sequence). CDR3 DNA: TGTGCCAGCAGCCCCAGGTCGCACAACCAAGAGACCCAGTACTTC. This gives the protein CASSPRSHNQETQYF.

V is TRBV29-1 and J is TRBJ2-4; 7 nucleotides match TRBD1. The CDR3 is 17 amino acids. CDR1 and CDR2 (germline): SQVTM, ANQGSEA. V lost 7 bases to trimming and J lost 1 base; unmatched junction nucleotides: 16. CDR3: CSATPATGRGAKNIQYF. In DNA form, the CDR3 reads TGCAGCGCAACACCCGCGACAGGGAGAGGGGCCAAAAACATTCAGTACTTC.

J is TRBJ2-5 and V is TRBV28; 8 bases match TRBD2. This CDR3 region has 15 residues. From germline, CDR1 is MDHEN and CDR2 SYDVKM. Germline trimming cut 5 bases from V and 2 bases from J; bases unmatched to any gene: 7. CDR3 loop: CASSPSGGRQETQYF. The CDR3 DNA reads as TGTGCCAGCAGTCCATCGGGGGGGCGGCAAGAGACCCAGTACTTC.

The chain couples TRBV5-1 to TRBJ2-7; 12 nucleotides align to TRBD2. The CDR3 consists of 17 residues. The V gene end was trimmed by 0 bases and the J gene end by 6 bases; junction bases not matched to a gene: 10. The germline CDR1 and CDR2 sequences are SGHRS and YFSETQ. The CDR3 DNA sequence: TGCGCCAGCAGCTTGGCTCAATGGACTAGCGGGAAGGTCGAGCAGTACTTC. Protein product: CASSLAQWTSGKVEQYF.

The rearrangement uses TRBV21-1 and TRBJ2-4; TRBD2, as called in the table, went unchecked against the DNA. TRBV21-1 is reported as a pseudogene. CDR3 length: 15 residues. Here the CDR3 reads CASTKGGGGTYIQYF. The CDR3 DNA reads TGCGCCAGCACCAAAGGCGGGGGGGGCACTTACATTCAGTACTTC.

This rearrangement joins TRBV20-1 to TRBJ2-1; maybe TRBD1 (6 bases). The CDR3 has 14 residues. Per the germline V gene, CDR1 is DFQATT and CDR2 is SNEGSKA (reference sequence). V lost 3 bases to trimming and J lost 5 bases, with 14 bases between them. CDR3 DNA sequence: TGCAGTGCTAGTTCTGGGGGCGGCCACAATGAGCAGTTCTTC. As protein: CSASSGGGHNEQFF.

The rearrangement uses TRBV29-1 and TRBJ1-1; unclear D gene. The CDR3 spans 12 residues. V was trimmed by 3 bases and J by 12 bases, leaving 17 bases between them. Germline CDR1 is SQVTM and CDR2 is ANQGSEA. The CDR3: CSVDDSGMVSFF. As DNA, the CDR3 is TGCAGCGTTGATGATTCGGGAATGGTGTCTTTCTTT.

The J gene is TRBJ1-1, the V gene TRBV5-1; D is uncertain. Per the germline V gene, CDR1 is SGHRS and CDR2 is YFSETQ. CDR3 length equals 13 residues. Between the trimmed V and J ends, which lost 2 bases and 7 bases, there was a span of 12 bases. The CDR3: CASSFGSGLEAFF. The CDR3 DNA is TGCGCCAGCAGCTTTGGTTCAGGCCTTGAAGCTTTCTTT.

The chain links TRBV6-5 to TRBJ1-1; TRBD1 might be the D (5 bases). V lost 3 bases to trimming and J lost 2 bases, with 7 bases between them. CDR1 and CDR2 (germline): MNHEY, SVGAGI. The CDR3 runs 13 residues. The CDR3 loop reads CASSYRGNTEAFF. The CDR3 DNA follows: TGTGCCAGCAGTTATAGGGGAAACACTGAAGCTTTCTTT.

The chain carries TRBV12-5 and TRBJ2-5; the match to TRBD1 covers 7 bases. Germline loops: CDR1 LGHNT, CDR2 FRNRAP. V gave up 6 bases and J gave up 1 base; unmatched junction bases: 8. The CDR3 is 15 amino acids. CDR3 nucleotides: TGTGCTAGTGGCCCCCAGACAGGGCCCCAAGAGACCCAGTACTTC. Translated, it gives CASGPQTGPQETQYF.

The chain links TRBV6-5 to TRBJ2-7, with 9 positions matching TRBD1. The ends lost 4 bases at V and 7 bases at J; junction bases unmatched: 5. CDR3 length: 13 amino acids. Germline V gene lookup returns CDR1 MNHEY and CDR2 SVGAGI. The CDR3 DNA is TGTGCCAGCAGTTGGACAGGGGCGGGGGAGCAGTACTTC. Its protein product is CASSWTGAGEQYF.

The genes are TRBV2 and TRBJ2-7, with TRBD2 matching over 8 bases. From germline, CDR1 is SNHLY and CDR2 FYNNEI. Trimming cost V 8 bases and J 0 bases; bases outside gene matches: 12. CDR3 length: 16 residues. CDR3 coding DNA: TGTGCCAGCCCCAGCGGGGGAGCCACGATCTCCTACGAGCAGTACTTC. This encodes CASPSGGATISYEQYF. Looking up the rest from reference TRBV2 and TRBJ2-7 gives the full variable domain: EPEVTQTPSHQVTQMGQEVILRCVPISNHLYFYWYRQILGQKVEFLVSFYNNEISEKSEIFDDQFSVERPDGSNFTLKIRSTKLEDSAMYFCASPSGGATISYEQYFGPGTRLTVT.